One sample yielded the 24 T cell receptor beta chains listed below, sequenced in a study of post-analysis software for immune sequencing data. Study-wide findings and caveats: Among roughly five TRBV segments more frequent in patients than controls were TRBV5-6, TRBV5-1 and TRBV20-1.

The antigens of these receptors remain unknown. Libraries were made from TCR beta cDNA, and they carried unique molecular identifiers. TCRdb analysed the PCR reads with MiXCR anew, one entry per CDR3 protein. The sample lists about 570,000 distinct CDR3 sequences; about a third were seen once. The sequenced sample was blood. All receptors come from a girl aged 2 to 17 with multiple sclerosis.

The chain uses TRBV20-1 and TRBJ1-5; D uncertain. The germline V gene has CDR1 DFQATT and CDR2 SNEGSKA (reference sequence). There are 14 residues in the CDR3. The ends were cut back, 6 bases at V and 2 bases at J, with 14 bases in the middle. The CDR3 region has the DNA TGCAGTGCCGTGGGAGGAATTGGCAATCAGCCCCAGCATTTT. Protein product: CSAVGGIGNQPQHF.

This sequence joins TRBV28 and TRBJ1-2; a weak D match, TRBD1 (5 bases). Trimming stripped 5 bases from V and 5 bases from J, with 9 bases between. This CDR3 spans 12 amino acids. Germline loops: CDR1 MDHEN, CDR2 SYDVKM. The CDR3 protein is CASSPKGYGYTF. In DNA form, the CDR3 reads TGTGCCAGCAGTCCCAAGGGGTATGGCTACACCTTC.

This clonotype was picked up a small number of times. The chain has TRBV6-1 and TRBJ1-6; weak D call: TRBD1 (6 bases). The CDR3 loop spans 19 amino acids. Germline-derived CDR1 and CDR2 are MNHNS and SASEGT. Trimming pared 6 bases from V and 0 bases from J, leaving 21 bases between. The CDR3 DNA follows: TGTGCCAGCAGCTTCAGGGGCCTCGTATCGAGCTCCTATAATTCACCCCTCCACTTT. Amino acid sequence: CASSFRGLVSSSYNSPLHF.

The rearrangement links TRBV5-1 to TRBJ1-1, with 9 bases matching TRBD1. J lost 0 bases, V lost 4 bases, and 7 bases had no gene match. The CDR3 has 16 amino acids. In germline, CDR1 is SGHRS, CDR2 YFSETQ. The CDR3 protein is CASSPGTGPMNTEAFF. CDR3 in DNA: TGCGCCAGCAGCCCAGGGACAGGGCCCATGAACACTGAAGCTTTCTTT.

The V call is TRBV29-1, the J call TRBJ2-2, with D perhaps TRBD1 or TRBD2 (5 bases each). CDR1 is SQVTM, CDR2 ANQGSEA, per germline. Trimming cost V 5 bases and J 1 base, with 14 bases left between them. The CDR3 length is 15 residues. Here the CDR3 DNA reads TGCAGCGTTATTCCGGGACGAGGGAACACCGGGGAGCTGTTTTTT. Translating gives CSVIPGRGNTGELFF.

The J gene is TRBJ1-1, the V gene TRBV27, with a possible D match to TRBD1 (5 bases). Germline V lookup: CDR1 MNHEY, CDR2 SMNVEV (reference sequence). The V gene lost 6 bases and the J gene lost 4 bases, with 15 bases spanning the gap. This CDR3 spans 14 amino acids. CDR3 protein: CASSPTRDGTEAFF. The DNA of the CDR3 is TGTGCCAGCAGCCCGACCAGGGATGGCACTGAAGCTTTCTTT.

The rearrangement links TRBV13 to TRBJ2-5; TRBD2 matches at 11 bases. V trimming: 5 bases; J trimming: 7 bases; junction bases outside the gene matches: 12. The germline V gene has CDR1 PRHDT and CDR2 FYEKMQ (reference sequence). The length of the CDR3 is 16 residues. Written as DNA, the CDR3 is TGTGCCAGCAGCCTGAAGTCGGGACTAGCGGTCGGGACCCAGTACTTC. This codes for CASSLKSGLAVGTQYF.

The chain links TRBV19 to TRBJ2-3, with 11 positions matching TRBD2. The CDR3 totals 18 residues. Germline CDR1 reads LNHDA; CDR2 reads SQIVND (reference sequence). With 1 base clipped from V and 2 bases from J, the junction kept 8 bases outside the gene matches. For the CDR3, the DNA is TGTGCCAGTAGTATAGGACCGGGACTAGCGGCCTACACAGATACGCAGTATTTT. Translating it yields CASSIGPGLAAYTDTQYF.

CDR3 region: CASSLYAGQGRDEQYF. DNA for the CDR3: TGCGCCAGCAGCTTGTACGCGGGACAGGGGAGGGACGAGCAGTACTTC. J is TRBJ2-7 and V is TRBV5-1, with TRBD1 identical over 10 bases. The CDR3 has 16 residues. V gave up 1 base and J gave up 5 bases; unmatched junction bases: 9. CDR1 is SGHRS, CDR2 YFSETQ, per germline.

In regard to this clonotype: The conserved closing phenylalanine or tryptophan is absent in this CDR3, likely reflecting a read error. The rearrangement joins TRBV4-1 to TRBJ2-5, with a possible D match to TRBD1 (7 bases). The tail of the sequence fits TRBJ2-7 better, so the J call may be wrong. Germline CDR1 MGHRA, CDR2 YSYEKL. The CDR3 has 15 residues. Here the CDR3 reads CASSQGRDRVYEQYI. CDR3 nucleotide sequence: TGCGCCAGCAGCCAAGGGAGGGACAGAGTTTACGAGCAGTACATC.

For this clonotype: One junction end disagrees with the germline gene, perhaps due to a read error. V and J are TRBV5-1 and TRBJ1-1; D is possibly TRBD1 (5 bases). The CDR3 runs 15 residues. Germline assignment: CDR1 SGHRS and CDR2 YFSETQ. CDR3 region: CTSRAREVGSTEAFF. The CDR3 coding sequence is TGCACCAGCAGGGCTCGTGAGGTGGGGAGCACTGAAGCTTTCTTT. The complete variable domain, with remaining parts taken from reference TRBV5-1 and TRBJ1-1, reads KAGVTQTPRYLIKTRGQQVTLSCSPISGHRSVSWYQQTPGQGLQFLFEYFSETQRNKGNFPGRFSGRQFSNSRSEMNVSTLELGDSALYLCTSRAREVGSTEAFFGQGTRLTVV.

The chain is built from TRBV7-2 and TRBJ2-3, with D possibly being TRBD2 (5 bases). Germline V gene data show CDR1 as SGHTA and CDR2 as FQGNSA. Trimming removed 1 base at V and 0 bases at J, with 14 bases between. The length of the CDR3 is 17 residues. CDR3 sequence: CASSLERLVTSTDTQYF. DNA of the CDR3: TGTGCCAGCAGCTTAGAGCGGCTAGTCACTAGCACAGATACGCAGTATTTT.

Only a few counts were recorded for this clonotype. This chain joins TRBV6-5 and TRBJ2-7; TRBD1 aligns across 7 bases. The J call may be in error: the DNA end matches TRBJ2-5 better. The CDR3 runs 15 residues. Germline V gene data show CDR1 as MNHEY and CDR2 as SVGAGI. CDR3 residues: CASSNIPTGLETQYF. The DNA for the CDR3 is TGTGCCAGCAGCAACATACCGACAGGGTTGGAGACCCAGTACTTC.

This clonotype turned up a few times. J is TRBJ2-7 and V is TRBV12-3 or TRBV12-4; maybe TRBD2 (6 bases). The V gene lost 9 bases and the J gene lost 0 bases, with 12 bases spanning the gap. The CDR3 covers 13 residues. CDR3 in DNA: TGTGCCAGTACCCTAGCGAACTCCTACGAGCAGTACTTC. The encoded protein is CASTLANSYEQYF.

This clonotype was counted ten times or more. The chain is built from TRBV18 and TRBJ2-1; either TRBD1 or TRBD2 may fit D (5 bases each). This CDR3 region has 14 residues. Germline CDR1 is KGHSH and CDR2 is LQKENI. The V gene lost 3 bases and the J gene lost 8 bases, with 14 bases spanning the gap. CDR3 loop: CASSPPAGGDEQFF. Written as DNA, the CDR3 is TGTGCCAGCTCACCCCCAGCTGGGGGAGATGAGCAGTTCTTC.

This clonotype was counted only a few times. This chain connects TRBV10-3 to TRBJ1-2; maybe TRBD1 (5 bases). Germline CDR1 and CDR2: ENHRY and SYGVKD. This CDR3 is built from 14 residues. V lost 1 base and J 3 bases, leaving 9 bases between the germline ends. The CDR3 is CAISEFQGDYGYTF. CDR3 in DNA: TGTGCCATCAGTGAGTTCCAAGGGGACTATGGCTACACCTTC.

This clonotype was observed a handful of times. V usage is TRBV28 and J usage is TRBJ1-1, with TRBD1 as a possible D gene (6 bases). V was shortened by 6 bases and J by 4 bases, with 15 bases between the two germline ends. Germline V gene sequence: CDR1 MDHEN, CDR2 SYDVKM. The CDR3 is made up of 14 amino acids. The CDR3 DNA reads as TGTGCCAGCAGCCCGACAGGTTTTATCACTGAAGCTTTCTTT. Translating it yields CASSPTGFITEAFF.

The DNA of the CDR3 is TGTGCCACCAGCAGAGATTTTAGTAGGAACACTGAAGCTTTCTTT. Protein sequence: CATSRDFSRNTEAFF. The chain recombines TRBV15 with TRBJ1-1; unclear D gene. The germline V gene has CDR1 LNHNV and CDR2 YYDKDF (reference sequence). Trimming left V 0 bases short and J 1 base short, with 9 bases between. The CDR3 extends over 15 amino acids. Based on the CDR3 plus reference TRBV15 and TRBJ1-1, the full variable domain is DAMVIQNPRYQVTQFGKPVTLSCSQTLNHNVMYWYQQKSSQAPKLLFHYYDKDFNNEADTPDNFQSRRPNTSFCFLDIRSPGLGDTAMYLCATSRDFSRNTEAFFGQGTRLTVV.

This chain connects TRBV20-1 to TRBJ2-5, with TRBD2 matching 8 bases. This CDR3 comprises 13 residues. Trimming cost V 5 bases and J 1 base; bases outside gene matches: 3. From germline, CDR1 is DFQATT and CDR2 SNEGSKA (reference sequence). This CDR3 reads CSARGTSQETQYF. As DNA, the CDR3 is TGCAGTGCTCGCGGGACTAGCCAAGAGACCCAGTACTTC.

J is TRBJ2-3 and V is TRBV5-6; tentative D call: TRBD1 (6 bases). Deletions cut 0 bases from V and 1 base from J, with 9 bases between. The CDR3 is 15 residues long. Germline V gene sequence: CDR1 SGHDT, CDR2 YYEEEE. CDR3 residues: CASSLEGGGTDTQYF. The CDR3 bases are TGTGCCAGCAGCTTGGAAGGGGGTGGCACAGATACGCAGTATTTT. The full variable domain, rest sourced from reference TRBV5-6 and TRBJ2-3, is DAGVTQSPTHLIKTRGQQVTLRCSPKSGHDTVSWYQQALGQGPQFIFQYYEEEERQRGNFPDRFSGHQFPNYSSELNVNALLLGDSALYLCASSLEGGGTDTQYFGPGTRLTVL.

The chain recombines TRBV20-1 with TRBJ1-6; possible D gene TRBD1, 6 bases. CDR3 length: 15 residues. CDR1 is DFQATT, CDR2 SNEGSKA, per germline (reference sequence). Between the trimmed V and J ends, which lost 3 bases and 9 bases, there was a span of 18 bases. The DNA of the CDR3 is TGCAGTGCTAGGGGAGACGGGGGCTGGAGTTCACCCCTCCACTTT. It codes for CSARGDGGWSSPLHF.

The table lists this clonotype with a count of one. The final CDR3 position lacks the conserved phenylalanine or tryptophan, pointing to a likely read error. The chain links TRBV6-5 to TRBJ1-6; D gene ambiguous. CDR1 and CDR2 (germline): MNHEY, SVGAGI. The CDR3 sequence is 12 residues long. V was trimmed by 2 bases and J by 11 bases, leaving 7 bases between them. The CDR3 DNA follows: TGTGCCAGCAGTTACGGGTCGGCACCCCTCCACATT. Its translation: CASSYGSAPLHI.

This clonotype has just a few counts. This rearrangement joins TRBV3-1 to TRBJ2-1, with 10 nucleotides matching TRBD2. Per germline, CDR1 LGHDT and CDR2 YNNKEL (reference sequence). The junction had 8 bases not matched to a gene; V was cut back by 5 bases and J by 7 bases. The CDR3 sequence is 15 residues long. CDR3: CASSAKRGGRNEQFF. Written as DNA, the CDR3 is TGTGCCAGCAGCGCCAAGCGGGGGGGCAGGAATGAGCAGTTCTTC.

CDR3 coding DNA: TGTGCCAGCAGCAAGCAGGGGAATAGCAATCAGCCCCAGCATTTT. Translating gives CASSKQGNSNQPQHF. The chain employs TRBV7-2 and TRBJ1-5; TRBD1 is a possible D gene (6 bases). The V gene's germline CDR1 is SGHTA and CDR2 FQGNSA. Deletions cut 5 bases from V and 0 bases from J, with 11 bases between. The CDR3 has 15 residues.